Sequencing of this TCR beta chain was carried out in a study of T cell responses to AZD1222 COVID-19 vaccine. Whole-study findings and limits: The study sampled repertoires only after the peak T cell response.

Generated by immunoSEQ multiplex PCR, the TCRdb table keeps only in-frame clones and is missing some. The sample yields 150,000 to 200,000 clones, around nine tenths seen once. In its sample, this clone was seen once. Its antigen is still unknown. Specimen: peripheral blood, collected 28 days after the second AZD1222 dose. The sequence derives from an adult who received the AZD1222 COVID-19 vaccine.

The CDR3, as DNA: TGTGCCAGCAGTGGTAACACCGGGGAGCTGTTTTTT. As protein: CASSGNTGELFF. The chain has TRBV12-3 or TRBV12-4 and TRBJ2-2, with D uncertain. CDR3 length equals 12 residues. Trimming cost V 5 bases and J 2 bases, with 3 bases left between them.